This T cell receptor beta chain was retrieved from a study of blood T cell repertoires in COVID-19. Overall study context: From T cells, B-cell-depleted T cells, or PBMCs came the material, which was cDNA or gDNA.

Original processing methods: Reference gene primer amplification yielded estimated nucleated cell counts. Libraries were prepared by immunoSEQ multiplex PCR; TCRdb keeps only in-frame clonotypes and omits some of them. V and J calls and clone size are as listed in that table; D and trimming were resolved from the DNA. Found here are 120,000 to 150,000 clones, about 87% of them singletons; the top ten hold more than 3.5%. The sequence came from a woman in her thirties or forties with acute or convalescent COVID-19. Sequenced sample: peripheral blood.

CDR3 nucleotides: TGTGCCAGCAGCTTCGCAGGGGGTACATACAATGAGCAGTTCTTC. Translated, it gives CASSFAGGTYNEQFF. The rearrangement uses TRBV7-3 and TRBJ2-1; 7 bases agree with TRBD1. CDR3 length: 15 residues. Germline V lookup: CDR1 SGHTA, CDR2 FQGTGA. The trim removed 3 bases at V and 4 bases at J, leaving 6 bases unmatched.